This TCR beta chain stems from a study of T cell repertoires in cytomegalovirus infection. Turning to the study itself: Selection of CMV epitopes for the study included recently identified HLA-C-restricted and well-studied HLA-B-restricted ones. CMV infection together with matching HLA type was indicated by public TCR beta signatures.

Regarding the study as a whole: HLA-C-restricted CMV clonotypes gave the most frequent clonotype in two of eight donors.

MiXCR, run by TCRdb on the reads, gives a single entry per CDR3 protein. The sample gives around 300,000 distinct CDR3 sequences, about 20% of which show up once; around 20% is in the top ten. Ten or more counts support this clonotype. Its antigen is currently unknown. This receptor was obtained from a human donor in good health (CMV status not recorded). Some clones in this sample may be carry-over from other donors' samples. This material consisted of cultured PBMCs, taken from culture after CMV antigen stimulation.

For the CDR3, the DNA is TGTGCCAGCAGACTGGACGGGTACGAGCAGTACTTC. This translates into CASRLDGYEQYF. The chain uses TRBV7-9 and TRBJ2-7; unclear D gene. The CDR3 is 12 residues long. V was cut by 6 bases and J by 4 bases, with 10 bases left in between. Germline V gene lookup returns CDR1 SEHNR and CDR2 FQNEAQ (reference sequence).